The TCR beta chain under discussion was sequenced for a study of lymphopenia after photon versus proton radiotherapy. Study findings and constraints: Relative stability marked proton patients; photon patients lost diversity and naive cells. Better survival with proton therapy was suggested as possible, not demonstrated.

TCRdb's table, derived via immunoSEQ multiplex PCR, lists solely in-frame clones and lacks some. The sample has about 65,000 clones; over 70% are singletons. V was clipped by 2 bases and J by 2 bases; unmatched bases: 8. This CDR3 has 18 amino acids. Germline assignment: CDR1 SGHTA and CDR2 FQGNSA. To note about this clone: The antigen is not known.

The receptor was derived from an elderly man with esophageal cancer. This specimen consisted of peripheral blood, obtained from a patient treated with proton-based radiotherapy. The rearrangement uses TRBV7-2 and TRBJ2-6; 8 nucleotides align to TRBD1. The CDR3 loop reads CASSLKFQGATGANVLTF. The DNA for the CDR3 is TGTGCCAGCAGCTTAAAATTTCAGGGGGCGACTGGGGCCAACGTCCTGACTTTC.